This T cell receptor beta chain was recovered during a study of radiotherapy plus CTLA-4 blockade in lung cancer. Only in-frame clones appear in the TCRdb table, and some are missing; sequencing was by immunoSEQ multiplex PCR. The sample holds more than 50,000 clones, less than 85% seen once. Germline-derived CDR1 and CDR2 are SGHNT and YYREEE (reference sequence). V shed 0 bases and J shed 3 bases, with 15 bases lying between them. The CDR3 length is 16 residues. V is TRBV5-4 and J is TRBJ1-2; a weak D match, TRBD1 (5 bases). Here the sequenced sample was peripheral blood, taken from a patient treated with radiotherapy plus ipilimumab. This TCR was sampled from a human donor with non-small cell lung cancer who had a complete response to radiotherapy plus ipilimumab. The CDR3 sequence: CASSLDGNRPYYGYTF. The CDR3 DNA sequence: TGTGCCAGCAGCTTGGATGGTAACAGGCCGTACTATGGCTACACCTTC.